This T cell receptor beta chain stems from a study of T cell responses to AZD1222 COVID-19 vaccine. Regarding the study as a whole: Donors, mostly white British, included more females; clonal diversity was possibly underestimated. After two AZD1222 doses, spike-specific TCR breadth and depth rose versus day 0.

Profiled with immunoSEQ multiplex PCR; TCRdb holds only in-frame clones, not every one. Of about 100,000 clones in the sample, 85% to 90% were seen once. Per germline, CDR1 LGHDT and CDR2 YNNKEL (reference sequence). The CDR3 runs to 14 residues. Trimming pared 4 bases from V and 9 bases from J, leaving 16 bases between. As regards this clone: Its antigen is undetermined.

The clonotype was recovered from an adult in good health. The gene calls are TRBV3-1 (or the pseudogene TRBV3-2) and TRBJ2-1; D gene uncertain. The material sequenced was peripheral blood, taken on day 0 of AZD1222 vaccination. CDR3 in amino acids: CASSLSEGRVEQFF. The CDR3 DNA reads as TGTGCCAGCAGCCTAAGCGAAGGAAGAGTTGAGCAGTTCTTC.